These T cell receptor beta chains were read from a single sample in a study of CD8 T cells in Susac syndrome. TCRdb reprocessed the immunoSEQ multiplex PCR reads with MiXCR, giving one entry per CDR3 protein. The table lists hundreds of thousands of distinct CDR3 sequences, about 89% of them singletons. The sequenced material came from CD8+ T cells from PBMCs. These receptors were taken from a human donor with multiple sclerosis. Each CDR3 is given with its conserved first and last residue. The D gene is left open where the match is weak. Part of the rows lack a size; the others show once, few, many or a class for expanded clones.

j_call	d_call	v_call	clone_size	cdr3_nt	cdr3_aa
TRBJ2-7	.	TRBV6-2/TRBV6-3	few	TGTGCCAGCAGTTACGGCAACTCCTACGAGCAGTACTTC	CASSYGNSYEQYF
TRBJ1-1	.	TRBV15	.	TGTGCCACCAGCAGAGAGGGGGAACACAATGAAGCTTTCTTT	CATSREGEHNEAFF
TRBJ1-2	.	TRBV23-1	.	TGCGCCAGCAGGGGGGTGTGTGGGGCCTATGGCTACACCTTC	CASRGVCGAYGYTF
TRBJ1-4	TRBD1	TRBV7-6	.	TGTGCCAGCAGCTTATACACCATAGGACAGGGAGATGAAAAACTGTTTTTT	CASSLYTIGQGDEKLFF
TRBJ2-7	TRBD2	TRBV5-6	.	TGTGCCAGCAGCACTTCACTAGCGCCCTCCTACGAGCAGTACTTC	CASSTSLAPSYEQYF
TRBJ2-3	.	TRBV7-9	.	TGTGCCAGCAGCTCCTGGGTTGTCGGGAGCACAGATACGCAGTATTTT	CASSSWVVGSTDTQYF
TRBJ1-2	.	TRBV2	.	TGTGCCAGCAGTGAAGGCCTTCTCAGGGGCGGTAACTATGGCTACACCTTC	CASSEGLLRGGNYGYTF
TRBJ2-2	.	TRBV11-2	.	TGTGCCAGCAGCTTAGGGGCCGGGGAGCTGTTTTTT	CASSLGAGELFF
TRBJ2-3	.	TRBV23-1	.	TGCGCCAGCAGTCGGAGAGATACATCTACAGATACGCAGTATTTT	CASSRRDTSTDTQYF
TRBJ2-5	TRBD2	TRBV2	.	TGTGCCAGCATACGTCGAGTATCTAGCGGGGGGCCCAAAGAGACCCAGTACTTC	CASIRRVSSGGPKETQYF
TRBJ2-1	.	TRBV5-1	.	TGCGCCAGCAGTCTCGACCCGTATGAGCAGTTCTTC	CASSLDPYEQFF
TRBJ1-1	.	TRBV19	.	TGTGCCAGTAGTATTCCGAACACTGAAGCTTTCTTT	CASSIPNTEAFF
TRBJ2-3	.	TRBV28	.	TGTGCCAGCAGTTCCTACCTCACACGAACTGAGACGGATACGCAGTATTTT	CASSSYLTRTETDTQYF
TRBJ2-7	TRBD2	TRBV7-6	few	TGTGCCAGCAGCTTAGGGGTGGGGCCGAGCGGGGGATACGAGCAGTACTTC	CASSLGVGPSGGYEQYF
TRBJ2-1	.	TRBV19	.	TGTGCCAGTAGTACCCACAATGAGCAGTTCTTC	CASSTHNEQFF
TRBJ2-1	.	TRBV7-9	.	TGTGCCACCCCAGGGGCGTGGGATGAGCAGTTCTTC	CATPGAWDEQFF
TRBJ2-1	TRBD2	TRBV7-9	.	TGTGCCAGCAGCTTCCCATTAGCGGGAGAGCAGTTCTTC	CASSFPLAGEQFF
TRBJ2-7	TRBD2	TRBV28	once	TGTGCCAGCAGGGCGGGGGGAGTAATCGAGCAGTACTTC	CASRAGGVIEQYF
TRBJ2-1	TRBD2	TRBV7-9	.	TGTGCCAGCAGCCCCGCTAGCGGGGGGGCCTACAATGAGCAGTTCTTC	CASSPASGGAYNEQFF
TRBJ1-1	.	TRBV30	.	TGTGCCTGGACAGGGGTTGGCACTGAAGCTTTCTTT	CAWTGVGTEAFF
TRBJ2-1	TRBD2	TRBV3-1	.	TGTGCCAGCAGCATTGCACTAGCGCCAGATGAGCAGTTCTTC	CASSIALAPDEQFF
TRBJ2-7	.	TRBV28	.	TGTGCCAGCCGACCGAGGGCTAGGGGCGACGAGCAGTACTTC	CASRPRARGDEQYF
TRBJ2-1	.	TRBV2	few	TGTGCCAGTAGTATATCCGGCTTGAGCTCCTACAATGAGCAGTTCTTC	CASSISGLSSYNEQFF
TRBJ1-2	TRBD1	TRBV4-2	.	TGTGCCAGCAGCCTCGTCGGGACAGCGGATGGCTACACCTTC	CASSLVGTADGYTF
TRBJ1-1	.	TRBV9	.	TGTGCCAGCAGCGTAGGATACAGCCTGAACACTGAAGCTTTCTTT	CASSVGYSLNTEAFF
TRBJ2-3	TRBD2	TRBV15	.	TGTGCCACCAGCAGAGATGGGGAGGGGACAGATACGCAGTATTTT	CATSRDGEGTDTQYF
TRBJ2-1	TRBD2	TRBV4-3	.	TGCGCCAGCAGCCAAGATCCAGCGGGAGGGGAAGACAATGAGCAGTTCTTC	CASSQDPAGGEDNEQFF
TRBJ1-1	.	TRBV18	.	TGTGCCAGCTTTCCAGGGGCAGCCACTGAAGCTTTCTTT	CASFPGAATEAFF
TRBJ2-1	.	TRBV12-3/TRBV12-4	.	TGTGCCAGCAGTTCATGGACAGCCTCCTCCGTGGGCAATGAGCAGTTCTTC	CASSSWTASSVGNEQFF
TRBJ2-3	.	TRBV6-5	.	TGTGCCAGCAGTTCTACCCGGCGGGGAGATACGCAGTATTTT	CASSSTRRGDTQYF
TRBJ2-7	TRBD1	TRBV20-1	.	TGCAGTGCTATTTCGGGACAGACCTCCTACGAGCAGTACTTC	CSAISGQTSYEQYF
TRBJ1-5	.	TRBV2	.	TGTGCCAGCAGTGTAGCGGGATGGGAGCCCCAGCATTTT	CASSVAGWEPQHF
TRBJ2-4	.	TRBV7-9	few	TGTGCCAGCAGCCTCCAGCAGACCAAAAACATTCAGTACTTC	CASSLQQTKNIQYF
TRBJ2-1	TRBD1	TRBV7-9	.	TGTGCCAGCAGCCCTGTACGGGGACAGGGTTACAATGAGCAGTTCTTC	CASSPVRGQGYNEQFF
TRBJ1-2	.	TRBV7-2	.	TGTGCCAGCAGCCACGGTGGGTTTGGCTACACCTTC	CASSHGGFGYTF
TRBJ1-6	.	TRBV12-3/TRBV12-4	.	TGTGCCAGCAGCCGAAGCCTCGGGACCTATAATTCACCCCTCCACTTT	CASSRSLGTYNSPLHF
TRBJ2-2	.	TRBV6-2/TRBV6-3	.	TGTGCCAGCAGCAAGGGGTGGGCCGGGGAGCTGTTTTTT	CASSKGWAGELFF
TRBJ2-7	TRBD1	TRBV20-1	.	TGCAGTGCTAGAGGAGACAGGGAGAGCGACGAGCAGTACTTC	CSARGDRESDEQYF
TRBJ2-3	.	TRBV4-3	once	TGCGCCAGCAGCCACGGTGAGGGGACCACAGATACGCAGTATTTT	CASSHGEGTTDTQYF
TRBJ2-2	.	TRBV29-1	.	TGCAGCGTTCTGGGAGTCCCGAACACCGGGGAGCTGTTTTTT	CSVLGVPNTGELFF
TRBJ2-2	.	TRBV7-3	.	TGTGCCAGCAGAAACGCCGGGGAGCTGTTTTTT	CASRNAGELFF
TRBJ2-7	TRBD1	TRBV7-3	.	TGTGCCAGCAGCTTAATGTATACGAATAACAGGGGGGACGAGCAGTACTTC	CASSLMYTNNRGDEQYF
TRBJ2-7	.	TRBV5-4	.	TGTGCCAGCCGGGGGACCTCCTACGAGCAGTACTTC	CASRGTSYEQYF
TRBJ2-3	.	TRBV5-4	.	TGTGCCAGCAGCCCTCGGGGGCCAAAAGATACGCAGTATTTT	CASSPRGPKDTQYF
TRBJ2-2	.	TRBV28	.	TGTGCCAGCAGTTCCTTTCACGCGAACACCGGGGAGCTGTTTTTT	CASSSFHANTGELFF
TRBJ1-6	.	TRBV25-1	once	TGTGCCAGCAGTGAACTGGGGGCTTCACCCCTCCACTTT	CASSELGASPLHF
TRBJ2-1	TRBD2	TRBV7-9	.	TGTGCCAGCAGTTCGACTACTAGCGGGAGTAAGGAGCAGTTCTTC	CASSSTTSGSKEQFF
TRBJ2-2	.	TRBV28	.	TGTGCCAGCAGTTTAGAATCGAACACCGGGGAGCTGTTTTTT	CASSLESNTGELFF
TRBJ2-7	.	TRBV28	.	TGTGCCAGCTCAGGACGGCTCGCCTACGAGCAGTACTTC	CASSGRLAYEQYF
TRBJ2-1	TRBD2	TRBV12-3/TRBV12-4	once	TGTGCCAGCATCTCCTCCGGGACTAGCCCCCCCAATGAGCAGTTCTTC	CASISSGTSPPNEQFF
TRBJ2-7	.	TRBV10-3	.	TGTGCCATCAGTGACGGGGCCAGGGCCCACGAGCAGTACTTC	CAISDGARAHEQYF
TRBJ1-2	TRBD1	TRBV25-1	.	TGTGCCACAAGTGTGACAGGGAAGGATGGCTACACCTTC	CATSVTGKDGYTF